This T cell receptor beta chain appears in the sequencing data of a study of CD8+CD57+ T cells in acquired aplastic anemia. Study-level information: Sorted CD4+ and CD8+ cells yielded DNA averaging around 3.2 ug. Study-level results: Common to patients and controls were twenty-nine CD8+ CDR3 sequences.

The patients chosen for sequencing had shown expansion of CD8+CD57+ cells (detected by flow cytometry). The cohort consisted entirely of patients having severe acquired aplastic anemia. Blood was sampled before the patients had received any therapy. Genomic DNA served as template for TCR beta VDJ and CDR3 profiling. A single record per CDR3 protein comes from TCRdb applying MiXCR to the reads. The sample yields over 150,000 distinct CDR3 sequences, roughly 60% seen once. As to this clonotype: Its target is not known.

The sample consisted of sorted CD4+, CD8+, or CD8+CD57+ T cells (not recorded which) from PBMCs. This clonotype was sampled from a human donor with aplastic anemia.

CDR3 nucleotides: TGTGCCAGCAGCTCACATTCGGGCCTTCGGAATGAAAAACTGTTTTTT. Translating it yields CASSSHSGLRNEKLFF. The V and J genes are TRBV7-9 and TRBJ1-4; D gene ambiguous. The CDR3 covers 16 residues. The ends were cut back, 4 bases at V and 5 bases at J, with 17 bases in the middle. Germline CDR1 is SEHNR and CDR2 is FQNEAQ (reference sequence).